One sample yielded the 3 T cell receptor beta chains listed below, sequenced in a study of cytomegalovirus exposure and HLA in healthy donors. A multiplex PCR was run with 60 Vbeta primers and 13 Jbeta primers. The method was immunoSEQ multiplex PCR; TCRdb's version includes in-frame clones alone and lacks a portion of them. The sample yields around 170,000 clones, about 78% seen once. Sequences were obtained from PBMCs. These receptors were collected from a male donor in good health and CMV-seronegative.

This rearrangement joins TRBV7-2 to TRBJ2-2; D unclear. V shed 4 bases and J shed 8 bases, with 11 bases lying between them. The germline V gene has CDR1 SGHTA and CDR2 FQGNSA. CDR3 length: 13 amino acids. CDR3 sequence reads: CASSSARSGELFF. The CDR3 nucleotides are TGTGCCAGCAGCTCCGCCAGGTCTGGGGAGCTGTTTTTT.

The gene calls are TRBV28 and TRBJ1-2; D is unresolved. Germline CDR1 and CDR2: MDHEN and SYDVKM. The V gene lost 3 bases and the J gene lost 8 bases, with 13 bases spanning the gap. CDR3 length equals 13 residues. In DNA, the CDR3 is TGTGCCAGCAGTTTCGGACGGGGTCTCGGCTACACCTTC. Its protein is CASSFGRGLGYTF.

The chain recombines TRBV5-1 with TRBJ2-1, with 10 positions matching TRBD2. V trimming: 0 bases; J trimming: 10 bases; junction bases outside the gene matches: 4. Germline loops: CDR1 SGHRS, CDR2 YFSETQ. The CDR3 runs to 14 residues. The CDR3 nucleotides read TGCGCCAGCAGCTTGGGGACTAGCGGCGGCGAGCAGTTCTTC. It encodes CASSLGTSGGEQFF.